This entry lists 23 T cell receptor beta chains sequenced from one sample in a study of early T cells in non-severe SARS-CoV-2 infection. TCRdb re-derived calls from the 5' RACE reads in MiXCR, one entry per CDR3 protein. The top ten hold less than 35% of the sample, which has about 33,000 distinct CDR3 sequences, less than 6.5% seen once. The sample consisted of whole blood. These receptors all come from an adult who was a healthcare worker with PCR-confirmed SARS-CoV-2 infection or an uninfected control (not recorded which).

This clonotype came up a few times. V gene TRBV28 combines with J gene TRBJ2-3; no definite D call. The length of the CDR3 is 11 residues. The V gene's germline CDR1 is MDHEN and CDR2 SYDVKM. V lost 4 bases and J 5 bases, leaving 4 bases between the germline ends. The CDR3 loop reads CASSWRDTQYF. In nucleotides, the CDR3 is TGTGCCAGCAGTTGGCGAGATACGCAGTATTTT.

The chain combines TRBV12-3 or TRBV12-4 with TRBJ1-4, with a possible D match to TRBD1 (6 bases). The CDR3 has 11 residues. With 10 bases removed from V and 8 bases from J, the gap between germline ends came to 11 bases. The chain's CDR3 is CAIRRGEKLFF. CDR3 sequence (DNA): TGTGCCATCCGAAGGGGGGAAAAACTGTTTTTT.

CDR3 in amino acids: CASSFGAASGNTIYF. DNA of the CDR3: TGTGCCAGCAGCTTTGGGGCAGCCTCTGGAAACACCATATATTTT. The rearrangement uses TRBV7-9 and TRBJ1-3, with D perhaps TRBD1 (5 bases). The germline V gene has CDR1 SEHNR and CDR2 FQNEAQ (reference sequence). The CDR3 length is 15 residues. V was clipped by 3 bases and J by 0 bases, with 9 bases between them.

This clonotype was observed at least ten times. This sequence joins TRBV20-1 and TRBJ2-7; 8 bases agree with TRBD2. V was clipped by 6 bases and J by 2 bases; unmatched bases: 9. Germline V CDR1 and CDR2: DFQATT, SNEGSKA (reference sequence). There are 14 residues in the CDR3. The CDR3 coding sequence is TGCAGTGCCTGCCGTAGCGGGGCCGCCTACGAGCAGTACTTC. As protein: CSACRSGAAYEQYF.

The rearrangement links TRBV7-2 to TRBJ2-1, with 9 bases that match TRBD1. With V trimmed by 5 bases and J by 3 bases, 8 bases remained unmatched. Germline V gene data show CDR1 as SGHTA and CDR2 as FQGNSA. There are 16 residues in the CDR3. CDR3 DNA: TGTGCCAGCAGCCGGACAGGGGTCCCTTACTACAATGAGCAGTTCTTC. This sequence encodes CASSRTGVPYYNEQFF.

In its sample, this clonotype was seen many times. The chain combines TRBV29-1 with TRBJ2-7; D not resolved. Germline CDR1 and CDR2: SQVTM and ANQGSEA. CDR3 length: 15 residues. V lost 0 bases to trimming and J lost 0 bases, with 12 bases between them. The CDR3, as DNA: TGCAGCGTTGAAGATCGGACCAAGAGCTCCTACGAGCAGTACTTC. Translating gives CSVEDRTKSSYEQYF.

The genes are TRBV5-5 and TRBJ2-3, with D maybe TRBD1 (6 bases). The CDR3 runs to 14 residues. V was pared by 2 bases and J by 2 bases, with 9 bases between. CDR1 and CDR2 (germline): SGHKS, YYEKEE (reference sequence). Here the CDR3 reads CASSFGQTTDTQYF. The CDR3 DNA sequence: TGTGCCAGCAGCTTTGGACAGACCACAGATACGCAGTATTTT.

Ten or more counts support this clonotype. The chain couples TRBV10-3 to TRBJ2-2; 8 nucleotides line up with TRBD2. This CDR3 has 14 amino acids. Losses at the gene ends were 6 bases for V and 5 bases for J; bases not matched to a gene: 5. CDR1 and CDR2 from the germline V gene are ENHRY and SYGVKD. This CDR3 is CAIRTSEGTGELFF. In DNA, the CDR3 is TGTGCCATCAGGACTAGCGAGGGGACCGGGGAGCTGTTTTTT.

This clonotype was counted many times. V gene TRBV5-1 combines with J gene TRBJ1-3; D perhaps matches TRBD1 (5 bases). CDR3 length: 15 amino acids. V lost 3 bases and J lost 0, with 10 bases in between. CDR1 and CDR2 (germline): SGHRS, YFSETQ. CDR3 sequence: CASSWGGSSGNTIYF. CDR3 in DNA: TGCGCCAGCAGCTGGGGCGGCTCCTCTGGAAACACCATATATTTT.

This clonotype was observed at least ten times. The V gene is TRBV10-3, the J gene TRBJ2-1; 13 nucleotides align to TRBD2. V was pared by 5 bases and J by 0 bases, with 1 base of the junction left unmatched. The germline gives CDR1 ENHRY, CDR2 SYGVKD. The CDR3 totals 16 residues. This chain's CDR3 is CAISRLAGGSYNEQFF. For the CDR3, the DNA is TGTGCCATCAGTCGACTAGCGGGGGGCTCCTACAATGAGCAGTTCTTC.

This clonotype appeared many times. The chain has TRBV20-1 and TRBJ2-7; TRBD1 matches at 7 bases. The J segment lost 3 bases and the V segment lost 4 bases, leaving 3 bases of the junction unmatched. CDR3 length: 12 residues. From germline, CDR1 is DFQATT and CDR2 SNEGSKA (reference sequence). In DNA, the CDR3 is TGCAGTGCTATAACAGGGGTCTACGAGCAGTACTTC. It is translated as CSAITGVYEQYF.

This clonotype was detected many times. The rearrangement uses TRBV19 and TRBJ2-3; 8 bases are a match to TRBD2. CDR1 and CDR2 from the germline V gene are LNHDA and SQIVND (reference sequence). The V gene end was trimmed by 5 bases and the J gene end by 6 bases; junction bases not matched to a gene: 4. The CDR3 contains 13 residues. This chain's CDR3 is CASSWLAGDTQYF. The CDR3 nucleotides are TGTGCCAGTAGTTGGCTAGCGGGCGATACGCAGTATTTT.

A few counts support this clonotype. As DNA, the CDR3 is TGTGCCAGCAGCCAGCTAGCGTCTGAGTACCAAGAGACCCAGTACTTC. Translating gives CASSQLASEYQETQYF. This chain connects TRBV5-6 to TRBJ2-5; perhaps TRBD2 as D (6 bases). CDR3 size: 16 residues. V was pared by 4 bases and J by 0 bases, with 16 bases between. Germline CDR1 and CDR2: SGHDT and YYEEEE.

In this sample, this clonotype turned up many times. The chain uses TRBV4-3 and TRBJ2-7, with 9 positions matching TRBD2. The CDR3 sequence is 17 residues long. Per the germline V gene, CDR1 is LGHNA and CDR2 is YSLEER. V trimming: 1 base; J trimming: 5 bases; junction bases outside the gene matches: 12. CDR3 loop: CASSQAAHGLATDEQYF. As DNA, the CDR3 is TGCGCCAGCAGCCAAGCCGCGCACGGACTAGCGACCGACGAGCAGTACTTC.

This clonotype came up a few times. The chain links TRBV2 to TRBJ2-2, with TRBD2 matching over 12 bases. Germline assignment: CDR1 SNHLY and CDR2 FYNNEI. The CDR3 contains 17 residues. Germline trimming cut 6 bases from V and 3 bases from J; bases unmatched to any gene: 8. Here the CDR3 DNA reads TGTGCCAGCAGAGGACTAGCGGGACTGGCGGACACCGGGGAGCTGTTTTTT. It codes for CASRGLAGLADTGELFF.

Many counts were recorded for this clonotype. The chain employs TRBV18 and TRBJ1-1; D gene uncertain. CDR3 size: 13 residues. Germline V gene sequence: CDR1 KGHSH, CDR2 LQKENI. V lost 4 bases, J lost 8 bases, and 14 bases lay in between. The DNA for the CDR3 is TGTGCCAGCTCACGGGAGGTGGAGGTCGAAGCTTTCTTT. Its protein is CASSREVEVEAFF.

This clonotype was detected only a few times. V usage is TRBV7-6 and J usage is TRBJ2-3; D is possibly TRBD1 (5 bases). From germline, CDR1 is SGHVS and CDR2 FNYEAQ. V was cut by 0 bases and J by 1 base, with 11 bases left in between. The CDR3 is 16 residues long. The CDR3 reads CASSLAGRARTDTQYF. The CDR3 nucleotides are TGTGCCAGCAGCTTAGCAGGCAGGGCGCGCACAGATACGCAGTATTTT.

V usage is TRBV20-1 and J usage is TRBJ1-1, with D uncertain. Trimming cost V 3 bases and J 1 base, with 6 bases left between them. Germline V gene sequence: CDR1 DFQATT, CDR2 SNEGSKA (reference sequence). The CDR3 totals 12 residues. The CDR3 sequence: CSASEPNTEAFF. DNA for the CDR3: TGCAGTGCTAGCGAGCCGAACACTGAAGCTTTCTTT.

The sample holds a few counts of this clonotype. The V gene is TRBV12-3 or TRBV12-4, the J gene TRBJ2-6; D is undetermined. The CDR3 contains 13 residues. V was clipped by 7 bases and J by 0 bases, with 4 bases between them. The CDR3 loop is CASISSGANVLTF. The CDR3, as DNA: TGTGCCAGCATCAGCTCTGGGGCCAACGTCCTGACTTTC.

This clonotype was counted a few times. This sequence joins TRBV5-1 and TRBJ2-5; 9 bases match TRBD1. The CDR3 is made up of 16 amino acids. With 1 base clipped from V and 3 bases from J, the junction kept 7 bases outside the gene matches. Germline CDR1 SGHRS, CDR2 YFSETQ. For the CDR3, the DNA is TGCGCCAGCAGCTTGAGTGGGACAGGGTCAAAAGAGACCCAGTACTTC. This gives the protein CASSLSGTGSKETQYF.

This clonotype was seen many times. The chain has TRBV7-2 and TRBJ1-2, with a weak D call TRBD1 (6 bases). This CDR3 is 15 amino acids long. Trimming cost V 5 bases and J 4 bases, with 17 bases left between them. Per germline, CDR1 SGHTA and CDR2 FQGNSA. Written as DNA, the CDR3 is TGTGCCAGCAGCCTCCGGCGCGGGGACACCTATGGCTACACCTTC. Translating it yields CASSLRRGDTYGYTF.

This clonotype was seen a few times. CDR3 amino acids: CASSPGTSGSDTQYF. Here the CDR3 DNA reads TGTGCCAGCAGTCCAGGGACTAGCGGGTCAGATACGCAGTATTTT. The V and J genes are TRBV27 and TRBJ2-3; 12 bases are a match to TRBD2. Germline-derived CDR1 and CDR2 are MNHEY and SMNVEV (reference sequence). V shed 5 bases and J 4 bases; nucleotides not matched to a gene: 4. The CDR3 extends over 15 amino acids.

In this sample, this clonotype turned up many times. The V and J genes are TRBV5-1 and TRBJ2-3, with D possibly matching TRBD2 (5 bases). CDR3 length: 17 amino acids. The V and J ends lost 4 bases and 5 bases respectively, with 23 bases between them. The germline gives CDR1 SGHRS, CDR2 YFSETQ. The CDR3 nucleotides read TGCGCCAGCAGCCGCGGAGGAGCCCGGCCACACGGAGATACGCAGTATTTT. Protein sequence: CASSRGGARPHGDTQYF.